This T cell receptor (beta chain) was observed in a study of shared clonotypes between healthy human individuals. Study-level points and caveats: Rarefaction indicated that sorted-subset sequencing remained incomplete although depth was large. Generation probability values for non-shared clonotypes were lower than those for clonotypes shared by all four donors.

Only Caucasian adults living in Nashville, Tennessee made up the donor group. Turning to this clone: What it recognizes is unknown.

Clones were sequenced by immunoSEQ multiplex PCR, and TCRdb holds only the in-frame ones, with some missing. The data contain about 1.1 million clones, about 72% of them singletons. Germline CDR1 is ENHRY and CDR2 is SYGVKD. V was shortened by 6 bases and J by 1 base, with 7 bases between the two germline ends. The CDR3 totals 13 residues. Sequencing was carried out using memory CD4+ T cells from PBMCs. Subset in this sample: CD45RA-negative fraction. V is TRBV10-3 and J is TRBJ1-3, with no clear D. This clonotype originated in a man between 18 and 35 years old in good health. Some clones in this sample may be carry-over from other donors' samples. The CDR3: CAIRGGSGNTIYF. Here the CDR3 DNA reads TGTGCCATCAGGGGAGGATCTGGAAACACCATATATTTT.